This T cell receptor beta chain derives from a study of identical twins. Study-level points and caveats: Within cord blood, abundant beta clonotypes carried fewer insertions, but memory repertoires showed no such trend. Alpha sequences that were out-of-frame and twin-shared showed an excess of low generation probability.

In its sample, this clonotype was seen a few times. Its antigen is as yet unknown. The ends were cut back, 11 bases at V and 0 bases at J, with 16 bases in the middle. The CDR3 is made up of 14 amino acids. TCRdb called the 5' RACE reads again in MiXCR, with one record for every CDR3 protein. Among some 570,000 distinct CDR3 sequences listed, around 20% were seen once. These same records also appear under a second study, on yellow fever vaccine responses in identical twins.

Sequenced: CD4+ T cells sorted from blood. The TCR sequence derives from a woman younger than 30 in good health. This chain links TRBV12-3 or TRBV12-4 with TRBJ1-2; the D is unclear. CDR3 residues: CACQWAGANYGYTF. CDR3 nucleotides: TGTGCCTGCCAATGGGCCGGAGCTAACTATGGCTACACCTTC.